The T cell receptor beta chain under discussion was sequenced for a study of T cell changes during pregnancy in multiple sclerosis. Libraries were prepared by immunoSEQ multiplex PCR; TCRdb keeps only in-frame clonotypes and omits some of them. This sample has around 99,000 clones, with 80% to 95% found just once. This clone was counted a single time. The CDR3 extends over 14 amino acids. Germline V lookup: CDR1 SGHRS, CDR2 YFSETQ. With 2 bases clipped from V and 8 bases from J, the junction kept 5 bases outside the gene matches. The TCR originated in a female donor with multiple sclerosis, enrolled in a pregnancy study. This chain uses TRBV5-1 with TRBJ2-1, with TRBD1 identical over 9 bases. Sequences were derived from peripheral blood, sampled in the first trimester of pregnancy. The CDR3, as DNA: TGCGCCAGCAGCTTAGGGACAGGGAGGCATGAGCAGTTCTTC. It yields the protein CASSLGTGRHEQFF.